A selection of T cell receptor beta chains follows, all from one sample in a study of beta chain features in type 1 diabetes. Assay: immunoSEQ multiplex PCR; the TCRdb copy retains only in-frame clones and omits some. The table includes 600,000 to 700,000 clones, around 11% detected once. Material: naive CD4+ T cells from blood. These receptor sequences come from a young man with type 1 diabetes. Each CDR3 is given with its conserved first and last residue. Fields, in order: V gene, J gene, clone size, D gene, CDR3 DNA, CDR3 protein. A D gene is named only where the DNA matches it firmly. Some rows have no size entry. The others give once, few or many, or a class for an expanded clone.

v_gene: TRBV2; j_gene: TRBJ1-5; abundance: -; d_gene: TRBD1; CDR3nt: TGTGCCAGCAGTGTAGACAGGGGAGGATTCAAGCCCCAGCATTTT; CDR3aa: CASSVDRGGFKPQHF
v_gene: TRBV7-2; j_gene: TRBJ1-5; abundance: few; d_gene: -; CDR3nt: TGTGCCAGCAGCTCCCCCCCTGAAGGGGGCAATCAGCCCCAGCATTTT; CDR3aa: CASSSPPEGGNQPQHF
v_gene: TRBV5-1; j_gene: TRBJ2-3; abundance: few; d_gene: -; CDR3nt: TGCGCCAGCAAAGACAGCCTCTACACAGATACGCAGTATTTT; CDR3aa: CASKDSLYTDTQYF
v_gene: TRBV6-1; j_gene: TRBJ1-2; abundance: -; d_gene: -; CDR3nt: TGTGCCAGCAGCCAACAGAGAGCGGGCTATGGCTACACCTTC; CDR3aa: CASSQQRAGYGYTF
v_gene: TRBV28; j_gene: TRBJ2-5; abundance: few; d_gene: -; CDR3nt: TGTGCCAGCAGTACACAACCGTACCAAGAGACCCAGTACTTC; CDR3aa: CASSTQPYQETQYF
v_gene: TRBV5-1; j_gene: TRBJ1-2; abundance: -; d_gene: TRBD1; CDR3nt: TGCGCCAGCAGCTTCGGACAGGGAGGACCCCATGGCTACACCTTC; CDR3aa: CASSFGQGGPHGYTF
v_gene: TRBV4-2; j_gene: TRBJ1-2; abundance: -; d_gene: TRBD1; CDR3nt: TGTGCCAGCAGCCAAAAGCAGGGGGCAGCCAATTATGGCTACACCTTC; CDR3aa: CASSQKQGAANYGYTF
v_gene: TRBV19; j_gene: TRBJ2-1; abundance: few; d_gene: -; CDR3nt: TGTGCCAGTAGTTCTACAGGGTACAATGAGCAGTTCTTC; CDR3aa: CASSSTGYNEQFF
v_gene: TRBV5-4; j_gene: TRBJ1-6; abundance: -; d_gene: -; CDR3nt: TGTGCCAGCAGCCCCGGGAGGAGCTCCTATAATTCACCCCTCCACTTT; CDR3aa: CASSPGRSSYNSPLHF
v_gene: TRBV7-6; j_gene: TRBJ2-5; abundance: -; d_gene: -; CDR3nt: TGTGCCAGCAGCCGGTCGTTGGTCAGTCCAATAGAGACCCAGTACTTC; CDR3aa: CASSRSLVSPIETQYF
v_gene: TRBV29-1; j_gene: TRBJ2-1; abundance: few; d_gene: -; CDR3nt: TGCAGCGTTGATCGTGGGCAGCTCAATGAGCAGTTCTTC; CDR3aa: CSVDRGQLNEQFF
v_gene: TRBV7-7; j_gene: TRBJ2-7; abundance: -; d_gene: TRBD1; CDR3nt: TGTGCCAGCAGCCTGGGGGGGACAGGGACCTCCGCCAACGAGCAGTACTTC; CDR3aa: CASSLGGTGTSANEQYF
v_gene: TRBV2; j_gene: TRBJ2-2; abundance: -; d_gene: TRBD1; CDR3nt: TGTGCCAGCAGCCCCGGGACAGGCTACACCGGGGAGCTGTTTTTT; CDR3aa: CASSPGTGYTGELFF
v_gene: TRBV10-3; j_gene: TRBJ2-7; abundance: few; d_gene: -; CDR3nt: TGTGCCATCCAGGGGAACTCCTACGAGCAGTACTTC; CDR3aa: CAIQGNSYEQYF
v_gene: TRBV2; j_gene: TRBJ1-1; abundance: few; d_gene: -; CDR3nt: TGTGCCAGCAGTGGTCAGGGGAACACTGAAGCTTTCTTT; CDR3aa: CASSGQGNTEAFF
v_gene: TRBV9; j_gene: TRBJ2-2; abundance: -; d_gene: -; CDR3nt: TGTGCCAGCAGCGTATCGAGTGTTTCCACCGGGGAGCTGTTTTTT; CDR3aa: CASSVSSVSTGELFF
v_gene: TRBV27; j_gene: TRBJ1-2; abundance: -; d_gene: TRBD1; CDR3nt: TGTGCCAGCAGGACAGGGACTGACGGCTACACCTTC; CDR3aa: CASRTGTDGYTF
v_gene: TRBV11-3; j_gene: TRBJ1-1; abundance: few; d_gene: TRBD1; CDR3nt: TGTGCCAGCAGTAAAGGGGGCGCGTACACTGAAGCTTTCTTT; CDR3aa: CASSKGGAYTEAFF
v_gene: TRBV9; j_gene: TRBJ2-2; abundance: few; d_gene: TRBD2; CDR3nt: TGTGCCAGCAGCGTCACTAGCGCGAACACCGGGGAGCTGTTTTTT; CDR3aa: CASSVTSANTGELFF
v_gene: TRBV19; j_gene: TRBJ1-4; abundance: few; d_gene: -; CDR3nt: TGTGCCAGTAGTCTTGAGGGACGGCTAATCCAAAAACTGTTTTTT; CDR3aa: CASSLEGRLIQKLFF
v_gene: TRBV15; j_gene: TRBJ1-1; abundance: -; d_gene: -; CDR3nt: TGTGCCACCAGCAGCCGAGTAGACACTGAAGCTTTCTTT; CDR3aa: CATSSRVDTEAFF
v_gene: TRBV28; j_gene: TRBJ2-1; abundance: few; d_gene: TRBD2; CDR3nt: TGTGCCAGCAGTCCAATAGCGGGGAGGTCCTACAATGAGCAGTTCTTC; CDR3aa: CASSPIAGRSYNEQFF
v_gene: TRBV7-2; j_gene: TRBJ1-5; abundance: few; d_gene: TRBD1; CDR3nt: TGTGCCAGCAGCTTGCCCAGGGGGCTTGGGCAGCCCCAGCATTTT; CDR3aa: CASSLPRGLGQPQHF
v_gene: TRBV5-4; j_gene: TRBJ2-3; abundance: -; d_gene: TRBD2; CDR3nt: TGTGCCAGCAGCTTGCGGGCTAGCGGAAACACAGATACGCAGTATTTT; CDR3aa: CASSLRASGNTDTQYF
v_gene: TRBV7-2; j_gene: TRBJ2-7; abundance: few; d_gene: TRBD1; CDR3nt: TGTGCCAGCAGCTTAGGGACAGGGTTATCCTACGAGCAGTACTTC; CDR3aa: CASSLGTGLSYEQYF
v_gene: TRBV4-3; j_gene: TRBJ1-2; abundance: -; d_gene: -; CDR3nt: TGCGCCAGCAGCCAAGGTTCGCAGGGTTACTATGGCTACACCTTC; CDR3aa: CASSQGSQGYYGYTF
v_gene: TRBV7-2; j_gene: TRBJ1-1; abundance: few; d_gene: -; CDR3nt: TGTGCCAGCAGCTTGAGTAGGGGGACGAACACTGAAGCTTTCTTT; CDR3aa: CASSLSRGTNTEAFF
v_gene: TRBV25-1; j_gene: TRBJ2-7; abundance: few; d_gene: -; CDR3nt: TGTGCCAGCCAGGGGGGCCTACTCTACGAGCAGTACTTC; CDR3aa: CASQGGLLYEQYF
v_gene: TRBV28; j_gene: TRBJ2-1; abundance: many; d_gene: TRBD2; CDR3nt: TGTGCCAGCAGTTCACGACTAGCTGACGAGCAGTTCTTC; CDR3aa: CASSSRLADEQFF
v_gene: TRBV27; j_gene: TRBJ1-2; abundance: -; d_gene: -; CDR3nt: TGTGCCAGCAGTTTATCGTTTTGGGGACCGGGCGGTAACTATGGCTACACCTTC; CDR3aa: CASSLSFWGPGGNYGYTF
v_gene: TRBV28; j_gene: TRBJ2-4; abundance: few; d_gene: -; CDR3nt: TGTGCCAGCAGTGTAGGGGGACAAAGGATAAACATTCAGTACTTC; CDR3aa: CASSVGGQRINIQYF
v_gene: TRBV6-5; j_gene: TRBJ1-4; abundance: few; d_gene: TRBD1; CDR3nt: TGTGCCAGCAGGAAACGGACAGGGGATGAAAAACTGTTTTTT; CDR3aa: CASRKRTGDEKLFF
v_gene: TRBV4-3; j_gene: TRBJ1-6; abundance: -; d_gene: -; CDR3nt: TGCGCCAGCAGCCAATGGCGGGATAATTCACCCCTCCACTTT; CDR3aa: CASSQWRDNSPLHF
v_gene: TRBV5-4; j_gene: TRBJ2-7; abundance: few; d_gene: -; CDR3nt: TGTGCCAGCAGCTTGGCCCTCCACTCCTACGAGCAGTACTTC; CDR3aa: CASSLALHSYEQYF
v_gene: TRBV7-9; j_gene: TRBJ2-1; abundance: -; d_gene: -; CDR3nt: TGTGCCAGCAGCTTAGATTACTCCTACAATGAGCAGTTCTTC; CDR3aa: CASSLDYSYNEQFF
v_gene: TRBV5-1; j_gene: TRBJ2-3; abundance: -; d_gene: -; CDR3nt: TGCGCCAGCAGCACTCGGACGGCTAGCACAGATACGCAGTATTTT; CDR3aa: CASSTRTASTDTQYF
v_gene: TRBV5-1; j_gene: TRBJ1-1; abundance: few; d_gene: TRBD1; CDR3nt: TGCGCCAGCAGCGGGGTCCGGGACAGGAACACTGAAGCTTTCTTT; CDR3aa: CASSGVRDRNTEAFF
v_gene: TRBV10-3; j_gene: TRBJ2-7; abundance: few; d_gene: TRBD1; CDR3nt: TGTGCCATCAGTGGAAGGACAGGGACCCCCTACGAGCAGTACTTC; CDR3aa: CAISGRTGTPYEQYF
v_gene: TRBV7-2; j_gene: TRBJ2-2; abundance: few; d_gene: TRBD2; CDR3nt: TGTGCCAGCAGCTGGGAGGGGTCCACCGGGGAGCTGTTTTTT; CDR3aa: CASSWEGSTGELFF
v_gene: TRBV20-1; j_gene: TRBJ1-4; abundance: few; d_gene: -; CDR3nt: TGCAGTCCCTCCGGTAATGAAAAACTGTTTTTT; CDR3aa: CSPSGNEKLFF
v_gene: TRBV11-2; j_gene: TRBJ1-1; abundance: few; d_gene: -; CDR3nt: TGTGCCAGCAGCTTAGATCGAGGCGGATTTTCTAACACTGAAGCTTTCTTT; CDR3aa: CASSLDRGGFSNTEAFF
v_gene: TRBV10-2; j_gene: TRBJ1-1; abundance: few; d_gene: TRBD1; CDR3nt: TGCGCCAGCGGCAGGGGGTTGGACACTGAAGCTTTCTTT; CDR3aa: CASGRGLDTEAFF
v_gene: TRBV7-9; j_gene: TRBJ1-5; abundance: -; d_gene: -; CDR3nt: TGTGCCAGCAGCTTGGATGGGGGTGGCAATCAGCCCCAGCATTTT; CDR3aa: CASSLDGGGNQPQHF
v_gene: TRBV4-2; j_gene: TRBJ2-1; abundance: few; d_gene: TRBD2; CDR3nt: TGTGCCAGCAGACAGAGCGCCCTAGCGGGATATTACAATGAGCAGTTCTTC; CDR3aa: CASRQSALAGYYNEQFF
v_gene: TRBV13; j_gene: TRBJ2-7; abundance: few; d_gene: -; CDR3nt: TGTGCCAGCAGCCCCACCCGATCCTACGAGCAGTACTTC; CDR3aa: CASSPTRSYEQYF
v_gene: TRBV5-1; j_gene: TRBJ2-5; abundance: few; d_gene: -; CDR3nt: TGCGCCAGCAGCCAAGGGAAAGATGAGACCCAGTACTTC; CDR3aa: CASSQGKDETQYF
v_gene: TRBV5-8; j_gene: TRBJ1-1; abundance: few; d_gene: -; CDR3nt: TGTGCCAGCAGCTTGGTTATTCTGCCGAGGAGAACTGAAGCTTTCTTT; CDR3aa: CASSLVILPRRTEAFF
v_gene: TRBV9; j_gene: TRBJ2-5; abundance: -; d_gene: -; CDR3nt: TGTGCCAGCAGCGTAGCCCCCTCCTACGGACATGAGACCCAGTACTTC; CDR3aa: CASSVAPSYGHETQYF
v_gene: TRBV25-1; j_gene: TRBJ1-4; abundance: -; d_gene: TRBD1; CDR3nt: TGTGCCAGCAGTGACAGTAACAGGGGAGAAAAACTGTTTTTT; CDR3aa: CASSDSNRGEKLFF
v_gene: TRBV13; j_gene: TRBJ1-1; abundance: -; d_gene: -; CDR3nt: TGTGCCAGCAGCTTAGACGTAGGCCCGAACACTGAAGCTTTCTTT; CDR3aa: CASSLDVGPNTEAFF
v_gene: TRBV27; j_gene: TRBJ1-2; abundance: few; d_gene: -; CDR3nt: TGTGCCAGCAGTTTAGCCGGGTCTAACTATGGCTACACCTTC; CDR3aa: CASSLAGSNYGYTF
v_gene: TRBV9; j_gene: TRBJ1-3; abundance: -; d_gene: -; CDR3nt: TGTGCCAGCAGCGACAATTCGGACGCCAGCTCTGGAAACACCATATATTTT; CDR3aa: CASSDNSDASSGNTIYF
v_gene: TRBV7-9; j_gene: TRBJ1-2; abundance: -; d_gene: -; CDR3nt: TGTGCCAGCAGCTTAGAAGGGGCTGGCTATGGCTACACCTTC; CDR3aa: CASSLEGAGYGYTF
v_gene: TRBV30; j_gene: TRBJ2-2; abundance: -; d_gene: -; CDR3nt: TGTGCCTGGAGTGTACAGGCCCCCGGGGAGCTGTTTTTT; CDR3aa: CAWSVQAPGELFF
v_gene: TRBV10-3; j_gene: TRBJ1-4; abundance: -; d_gene: -; CDR3nt: TGTGCCATCAGTGAGTCACGACAGAATAATGAAAAACTGTTTTTT; CDR3aa: CAISESRQNNEKLFF